Listed below are T cell receptor beta chains from one sample, sequenced in a study of T cell responses to AZD1222 COVID-19 vaccine. Only in-frame clones appear in the TCRdb table, and some are missing; sequencing was by immunoSEQ multiplex PCR. This table holds 100,000 to 150,000 clones, around 92% found once. The input for sequencing was peripheral blood, taken on day 0 of AZD1222 vaccination. The receptors shown here come from an adult in good health. Each CDR3 is given with its conserved first and last residue. A D gene is named only where the DNA matches it firmly. Clone size is not always given. Where it is, it says once, few, many or a class for expanded clones.

clone_size	d_call	j_call	v_call	cdr3_aa	cdr3_nt
.	.	TRBJ1-1	TRBV28	CASPRDPGGEAFF	TGTGCCAGTCCAAGGGATCCTGGGGGTGAAGCTTTCTTT
.	.	TRBJ2-7	TRBV5-6	CASSTGTYYEQYF	TGTGCCAGCAGCACCGGGACTTACTACGAGCAGTACTTC
.	.	TRBJ1-2	TRBV5-1	CASSPQGISSGYTF	TGCGCCAGCAGCCCCCAGGGCATTAGTTCCGGCTACACCTTC
.	TRBD2	TRBJ2-5	TRBV7-2	CASSFPVGGTGETQYF	TGTGCCAGCAGCTTTCCCGTCGGGGGGACGGGAGAGACCCAGTACTTC
.	.	TRBJ2-5	TRBV19	CASSIRAETQYF	TGTGCCAGTAGTATAAGGGCTGAGACCCAGTACTTC
.	.	TRBJ1-3	TRBV18	CASSPAPSGNTIYF	TGTGCCAGCTCACCTGCCCCATCTGGAAACACCATATATTTT
once	.	TRBJ1-5	TRBV28	CASSLSGVRGQPQHF	TGTGCCAGCAGTTTATCAGGGGTCCGCGGTCAGCCCCAGCATTTT
.	.	TRBJ2-7	TRBV7-2	CASSRDRGSDYEQYF	TGTGCCAGCAGCCGCGACCGGGGCAGCGACTACGAGCAGTACTTC
.	.	TRBJ1-2	TRBV28	CASSFRDYGYTF	TGTGCCAGCAGTTTCCGGGACTATGGCTACACCTTC
.	.	TRBJ1-5	TRBV6-2/TRBV6-3	CASSYATGNQPQHF	TGTGCCAGCAGTTACGCAACAGGCAATCAGCCCCAGCATTTT
.	.	TRBJ1-1	TRBV12-5	CASGFTGNTEAFF	TGTGCTAGTGGTTTTACGGGTAACACTGAAGCTTTCTTT
.	.	TRBJ2-3	TRBV10-1	CASSESGGPDTQYF	TGCGCCAGCAGTGAGTCAGGGGGTCCAGATACGCAGTATTTT
.	TRBD1	TRBJ1-1	TRBV28	CASSLPGQGWNTEAFF	TGTGCCAGCAGTCTACCAGGACAGGGATGGAACACTGAAGCTTTCTTT
.	.	TRBJ2-5	TRBV7-2	CASSETGYAGYF	TGTGCCAGCAGCGAAACAGGGTACGCTGGGTACTTC